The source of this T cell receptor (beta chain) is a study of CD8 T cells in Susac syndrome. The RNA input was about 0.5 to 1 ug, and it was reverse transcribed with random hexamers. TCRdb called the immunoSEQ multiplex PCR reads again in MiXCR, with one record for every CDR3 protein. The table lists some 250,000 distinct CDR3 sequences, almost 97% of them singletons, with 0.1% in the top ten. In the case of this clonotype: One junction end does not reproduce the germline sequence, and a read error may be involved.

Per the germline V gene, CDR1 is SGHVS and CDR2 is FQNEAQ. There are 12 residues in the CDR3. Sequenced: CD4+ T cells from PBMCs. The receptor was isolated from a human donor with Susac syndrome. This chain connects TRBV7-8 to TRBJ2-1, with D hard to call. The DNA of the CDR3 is TGTGCCAGCAGCCCGAGGTTGGGAAAGGGTTCCTTC. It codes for CASSPRLGKGSF.